These 2 T cell receptor beta chains were sequenced from one sample in a study of T cell responses to AZD1222 COVID-19 vaccine. Clones were read by immunoSEQ multiplex PCR, and TCRdb kept only the in-frame ones, dropping some. The table shows 95,000 to 150,000 clones, with around 92% occurring only once. Sequencing used peripheral blood, obtained on day 0 of AZD1222 vaccination. The origin of the receptors is an adult in good health.

The V and J genes are TRBV29-1 and TRBJ1-2; 7 nucleotides align to TRBD1. The CDR3 is 13 amino acids. With V trimmed by 7 bases and J by 8 bases, 13 bases remained unmatched. CDR1 is SQVTM and CDR2 is ANQGSEA in the germline V gene. CDR3 residues: CSGRDSGLFGYTF. The CDR3 DNA sequence: TGCAGCGGGCGGGACAGTGGCCTTTTCGGCTACACCTTC.

This clone was seen a single time. The genes are TRBV6-5 and TRBJ2-7, with D perhaps matching TRBD1 (5 bases). The length of the CDR3 is 14 residues. Trimming pared 6 bases from V and 6 bases from J, leaving 18 bases between. Germline CDR1 reads MNHEY; CDR2 reads SVGAGI. The CDR3 sequence: CASRTDIFGVEQYF. CDR3 sequence (DNA): TGTGCCAGCAGGACGGACATTTTTGGTGTCGAGCAGTACTTC.